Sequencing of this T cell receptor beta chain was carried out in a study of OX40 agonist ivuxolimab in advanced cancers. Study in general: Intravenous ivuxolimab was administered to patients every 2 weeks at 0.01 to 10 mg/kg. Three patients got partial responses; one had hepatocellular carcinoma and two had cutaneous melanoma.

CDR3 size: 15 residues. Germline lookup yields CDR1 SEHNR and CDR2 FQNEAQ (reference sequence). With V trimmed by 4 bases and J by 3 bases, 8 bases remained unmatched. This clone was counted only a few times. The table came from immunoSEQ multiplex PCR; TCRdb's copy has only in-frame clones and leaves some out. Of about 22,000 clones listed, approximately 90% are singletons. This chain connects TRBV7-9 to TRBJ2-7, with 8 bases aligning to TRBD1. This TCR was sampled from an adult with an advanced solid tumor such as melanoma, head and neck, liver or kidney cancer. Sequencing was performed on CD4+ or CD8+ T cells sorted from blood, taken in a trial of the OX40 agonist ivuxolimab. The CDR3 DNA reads TGTGCCAGCAGCTCCAGACAGGGGCCGCTCTACGAGCAGTACTTC. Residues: CASSSRQGPLYEQYF.